This TCR beta chain was found in a study of CD8+CD57+ T cells in acquired aplastic anemia. Study as a whole: The study obtained an average of around 3.1 ug of DNA from sorted CD4+ and CD8+ cells.

CDR3 and TCR beta VDJ profiling relied on a genomic DNA template. MiXCR, applied by TCRdb to the reads, yields one record per CDR3 protein. The sample carries approximately 380,000 distinct CDR3 sequences, 60% to 80% recorded once. On this clonotype: One junction end does not reproduce the germline sequence, and a read error may be involved.

The CDR3 is 14 amino acids. Germline V lookup: CDR1 SGHTA, CDR2 FQGTGA. This clonotype was sampled from a human donor in good health, serving as a control. The gene calls are TRBV7-3 and TRBJ2-5; D is ambiguous. The material sequenced was sorted CD4+, CD8+, or CD8+CD57+ T cells (not recorded which) from PBMCs. CDR3 nucleotide sequence: TGTGCCAGCAGTTATCGTGGGATGAAAGAGACCCAGCACTTC. Translating it yields CASSYRGMKETQHF.